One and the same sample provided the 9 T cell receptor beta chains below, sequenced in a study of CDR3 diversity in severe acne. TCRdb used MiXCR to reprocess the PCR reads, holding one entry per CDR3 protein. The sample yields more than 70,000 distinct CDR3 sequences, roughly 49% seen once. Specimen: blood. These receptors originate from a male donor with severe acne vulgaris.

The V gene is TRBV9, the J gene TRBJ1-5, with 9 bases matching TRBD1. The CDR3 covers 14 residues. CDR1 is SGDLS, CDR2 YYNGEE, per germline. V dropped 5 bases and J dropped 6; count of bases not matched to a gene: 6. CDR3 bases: TGTGCCAGCAGACCAACAGGGGGCAGTCAGCCCCAGCATTTT. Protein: CASRPTGGSQPQHF.

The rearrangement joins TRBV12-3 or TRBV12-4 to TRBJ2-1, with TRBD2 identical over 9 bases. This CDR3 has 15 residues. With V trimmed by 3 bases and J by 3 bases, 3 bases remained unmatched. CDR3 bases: TGTGCCAGCAGTTTCGCGGGAGGGTTCTACAATGAGCAGTTCTTC. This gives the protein CASSFAGGFYNEQFF.

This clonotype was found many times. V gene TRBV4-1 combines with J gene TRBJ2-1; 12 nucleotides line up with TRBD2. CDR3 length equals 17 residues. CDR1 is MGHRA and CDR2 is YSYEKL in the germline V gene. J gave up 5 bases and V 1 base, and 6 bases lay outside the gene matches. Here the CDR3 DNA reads TGCGCCAGCAGCCAAGTCCTCCTAGCGGGAGGGAACAATGAGCAGTTCTTC. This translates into CASSQVLLAGGNNEQFF.

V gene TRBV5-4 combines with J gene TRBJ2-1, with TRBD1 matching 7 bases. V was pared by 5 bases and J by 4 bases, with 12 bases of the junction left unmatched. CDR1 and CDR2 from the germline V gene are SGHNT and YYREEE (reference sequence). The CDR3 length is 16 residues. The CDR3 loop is CASSRSGTENYNEQFF. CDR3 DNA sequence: TGTGCCAGCAGTAGATCCGGGACAGAGAATTACAATGAGCAGTTCTTC.

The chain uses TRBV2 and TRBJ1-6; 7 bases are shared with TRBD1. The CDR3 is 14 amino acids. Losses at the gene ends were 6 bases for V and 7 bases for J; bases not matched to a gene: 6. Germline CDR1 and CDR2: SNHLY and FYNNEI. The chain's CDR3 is CASRPRDRNSPLHF. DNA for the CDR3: TGTGCCAGCAGGCCCCGGGACAGAAATTCACCCCTCCACTTT.

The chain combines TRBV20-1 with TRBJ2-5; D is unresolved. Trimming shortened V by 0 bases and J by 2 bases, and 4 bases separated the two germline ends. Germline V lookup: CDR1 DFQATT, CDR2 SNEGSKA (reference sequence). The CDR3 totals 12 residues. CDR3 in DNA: TGCAGTGCTAGAGAGTTTCAAGAGACCCAGTACTTC. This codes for CSAREFQETQYF.

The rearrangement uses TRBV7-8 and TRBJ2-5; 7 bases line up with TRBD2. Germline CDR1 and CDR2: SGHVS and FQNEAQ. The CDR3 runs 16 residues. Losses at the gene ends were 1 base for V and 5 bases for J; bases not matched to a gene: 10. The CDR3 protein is CASSLVLGGLGETQYF. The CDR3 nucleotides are TGTGCCAGCAGCTTAGTTTTGGGAGGGCTGGGGGAGACCCAGTACTTC.

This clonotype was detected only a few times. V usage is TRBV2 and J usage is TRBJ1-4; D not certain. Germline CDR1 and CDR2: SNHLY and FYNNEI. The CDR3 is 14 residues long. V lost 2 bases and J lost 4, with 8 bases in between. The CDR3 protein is CASSELKSNEKLFF. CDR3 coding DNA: TGTGCCAGCAGTGAACTTAAAAGTAATGAAAAACTGTTTTTT. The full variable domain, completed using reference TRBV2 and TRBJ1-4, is EPEVTQTPSHQVTQMGQEVILRCVPISNHLYFYWYRQILGQKVEFLVSFYNNEISEKSEIFDDQFSVERPDGSNFTLKIRSTKLEDSAMYFCASSELKSNEKLFFGSGTQLSVL.

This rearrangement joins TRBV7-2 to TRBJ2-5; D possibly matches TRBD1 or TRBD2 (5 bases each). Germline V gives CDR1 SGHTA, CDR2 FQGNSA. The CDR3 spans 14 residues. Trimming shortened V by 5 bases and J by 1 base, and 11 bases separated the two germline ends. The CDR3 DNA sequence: TGTGCCAGCAGCGCAGGGAGCCTCCAAGAGACCCAGTACTTC. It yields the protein CASSAGSLQETQYF.